This T cell receptor beta chain appears in the sequencing data of a study of blood T cell repertoires in COVID-19. Across the study: Samples of COVID-19 (acute and convalescent) were obtained from the United States, Italy and Spain.

Only in-frame clones appear in the TCRdb table, and some are missing; sequencing was by immunoSEQ multiplex PCR. The table lists tens of thousands of clones, 84% of them singletons. This CDR3 spans 13 amino acids. V was clipped by 6 bases and J by 13 bases; unmatched bases: 10. Looked up from germline, CDR1 is MNHNY and CDR2 is SVGAGI (reference sequence). The chain combines TRBV6-6 with TRBJ1-4, with 8 bases identical to TRBD1. This clonotype originated in a man older than 75 with COVID-19, enrolled during active disease. The sample was peripheral blood. The CDR3 coding sequence is TGTGCCAGCAGCGACGGGACAGGTGAAGTACTGTTTTTT. Translating gives CASSDGTGEVLFF.